A selection of T cell receptor beta chains follows, all from one sample in a study of vaccination and CD4 T cells after COVID-19. TCRdb reprocessed the PCR reads with MiXCR, giving one entry per CDR3 protein. In the table there are 9,300 or so distinct CDR3 sequences, more than 45% of which are singletons. Their target antigens are unknown. Specimen: CD4+ T cells from blood, cultured in vitro. Every receptor here comes from a human donor in good health. Both conserved end residues are part of each CDR3. Each record gives: clone size, V gene, D gene, J gene, CDR3 protein, CDR3 DNA. The D gene is left open where the match is weak. For some rows the clone size is stated as once, few or many, or as a class when expanded; others skip it.

>NA|TRBV21-1|NA|TRBJ2-1
CASSKSLLMMNEQFF
TGTGCCAGCAGCAAAAGTCTACTCATGATGAATGAGCAGTTCTTC
>NA|TRBV19|NA|TRBJ2-7
CASSIGSRYEQYF
TGTGCCAGTAGTATAGGATCCAGGTACGAGCAGTACTTC
>NA|TRBV12-3/TRBV12-4|NA|TRBJ2-4
CASSFRAGLAKNIQYF
TGTGCCAGCAGCTTCCGGGCCGGACTAGCCAAAAACATTCAGTACTTC
>once|TRBV5-4|NA|TRBJ2-7
CASSPRDNSYEQYF
TGTGCCAGCAGCCCCCGGGACAACTCCTACGAGCAGTACTTC
>NA|TRBV15|NA|TRBJ1-3
CATSPNHLSGNTIYF
TGTGCCACCAGCCCGAACCACCTCTCTGGAAACACCATATATTTT
>NA|TRBV12-3/TRBV12-4|NA|TRBJ1-5
CASSLAGQPQHF
TGTGCCAGCAGTTTAGCGGGACAGCCCCAGCATTTT
>NA|TRBV7-8|TRBD2|TRBJ2-7
CASSWGLATVISEQYF
TGTGCCAGCAGCTGGGGACTAGCGACCGTTATCAGCGAGCAGTACTTC
>few|TRBV2|NA|TRBJ1-5
CASRGTGDSNQPQHF
TGTGCCAGCAGGGGGACGGGGGATAGCAATCAGCCCCAGCATTTT
>NA|TRBV19|NA|TRBJ1-1
CASSSNLNTEAFF
TGTGCCAGTAGTTCCAACTTGAACACTGAAGCTTTCTTT
>NA|TRBV24-1|TRBD2|TRBJ2-3
CATSDSTSGTNTDTQYF
TGTGCCACCAGTGATTCTACTAGCGGGACGAACACAGATACGCAGTATTTT
>NA|TRBV7-2|NA|TRBJ2-3
CASSFGASADTQYF
TGTGCCAGCAGCTTCGGCGCTAGTGCAGATACGCAGTATTTT
>NA|TRBV23-1|TRBD2|TRBJ2-5
CASSQSRGGETQYF
TGCGCCAGCAGTCAATCGCGCGGGGGGGAGACCCAGTACTTC
>NA|TRBV28|NA|TRBJ2-7
CASSPPTKPSYEQYF
TGTGCCAGCAGTCCCCCGACTAAACCCTCCTACGAGCAGTACTTC
>NA|TRBV10-3|TRBD1|TRBJ1-5
CAISEAQGPQPQHF
TGTGCCATCAGTGAAGCACAGGGGCCTCAGCCCCAGCATTTT
>few|TRBV20-1|NA|TRBJ2-7
CSAPRAGARDEQYF
TGCAGTGCCCCACGGGCGGGGGCTAGGGACGAGCAGTACTTC